The 7 T cell receptor beta chains below come from one sample, sequenced in a study of blood T cell repertoires in COVID-19. Method: immunoSEQ multiplex PCR; TCRdb's copy keeps in-frame clones and lacks some. The sample includes hundreds of thousands of clones, 75% to 90% seen only once; the top ten take over 1.5%. The sequenced material came from PBMCs or T cells enriched from blood (not recorded which). The receptors were sampled from a woman in her 30s who had been exposed to COVID-19.

The rearrangement joins TRBV3-1 (or the pseudogene TRBV3-2) to TRBJ2-7; D gene unclear. CDR1 and CDR2 from the germline V gene are LGHDT and YNNKEL (reference sequence). V lost 0 bases and J lost 6, with 9 bases in between. The CDR3 covers 13 residues. The DNA of the CDR3 is TGTGCCAGCAGCCAAGATCTCTTGTTCGAGCAGTACTTC. It translates to CASSQDLLFEQYF.

The rearrangement links TRBV6-5 to TRBJ2-5, with 11 bases lining up with TRBD1. With 8 bases clipped from V and 3 bases from J, the junction kept 2 bases outside the gene matches. Germline CDR1 and CDR2: MNHEY and SVGAGI. The CDR3 spans 13 residues. The CDR3 coding sequence is TGTGCCAGCGTGGGACAGGGGGAAGAGACCCAGTACTTC. Protein sequence: CASVGQGEETQYF.

The V gene is TRBV6-2 or TRBV6-3, the J gene TRBJ2-1; possible D gene TRBD2, 7 bases. CDR1 is MNHEY and CDR2 is SVGEGT in the germline V gene. The CDR3 covers 16 residues. The V and J ends lost 0 bases and 2 bases respectively, with 11 bases between them. This chain's CDR3 is CASSYSGGAAYNEQFF. The CDR3 DNA reads as TGTGCCAGCAGTTACTCGGGGGGGGCCGCCTACAATGAGCAGTTCTTC.

The J gene is TRBJ2-7, the V gene TRBV30, with D possibly being TRBD1 (7 bases). Germline CDR1 GTSNPN, CDR2 SVGIG (reference sequence). This CDR3 has 18 amino acids. CDR3 in DNA: TGTGCTAGCCAAGAGCGTCAGGGGGAGGTTTATCCCACCTACGAGCAGTACTTC. The encoded protein is CASQERQGEVYPTYEQYF.

The V and J genes are TRBV11-3 and TRBJ2-7, with TRBD2 matching 7 bases. The CDR3 has 15 amino acids. CDR1 and CDR2 from the germline V gene are SGHNT and YENEEA. V dropped 5 bases and J dropped 1; count of bases not matched to a gene: 8. CDR3 coding DNA: TGTGCCAGCAGCCCGTCTTGGGAGGGATCCTACGAGCAGTACTTC. Amino acid sequence: CASSPSWEGSYEQYF.

This clone was observed once. The chain links TRBV30 to TRBJ2-6, with 10 bases matching TRBD2. The V gene's germline CDR1 is GTSNPN and CDR2 SVGIG (reference sequence). The CDR3 covers 18 residues. The V segment lost 3 bases and the J segment 1 base; nucleotides outside the gene matches: 9. The CDR3 sequence: CAWSVPGLALSGANVLTF. CDR3 coding DNA: TGTGCCTGGAGCGTTCCGGGACTAGCGCTTTCTGGGGCCAACGTCCTGACTTTC.

The chain links TRBV30 to TRBJ1-2, with D tentatively TRBD1 (6 bases). Germline assignment: CDR1 GTSNPN and CDR2 SVGIG (reference sequence). This CDR3 contains 12 residues. V lost 1 base, J lost 5 bases, and 8 bases lay in between. This chain's CDR3 is CAWSEQGYGYTF. The CDR3 DNA sequence: TGTGCCTGGAGTGAACAGGGATATGGCTACACCTTC.